Listed below are T cell receptor beta chains from one sample, sequenced in a study of OX40 agonist ivuxolimab in advanced cancers. Profiled with immunoSEQ multiplex PCR; TCRdb holds only in-frame clones, not every one. Of about 86,000 clones in the sample, about 93% were seen once. The source was CD4+ or CD8+ T cells sorted from blood, collected in a trial of the OX40 agonist ivuxolimab. All receptors come from an adult with an advanced solid tumor such as melanoma, head and neck, liver or kidney cancer. CDR3s include the opening cysteine and the closing phenylalanine or tryptophan. The D gene is left open where the match is weak. The listing skips clone size in some rows; elsewhere it reads once, few, many or a size class.

clone size	J gene	V gene	D gene	CDR3 protein	CDR3 DNA
once	TRBJ2-2	TRBV10-3	.	CAIGRGMATGELFF	TGTGCCATCGGAAGAGGTATGGCCACCGGGGAGCTGTTTTTT
.	TRBJ1-2	TRBV7-2	TRBD1	CASRQGALSYGYTF	TGTGCCAGCAGGCAGGGGGCGCTGAGCTATGGCTACACCTTC
.	TRBJ2-5	TRBV7-9	.	CASSITSNQETQYF	TGTGCCAGCAGCATTACTAGCAACCAAGAGACCCAGTACTTC
.	TRBJ2-3	TRBV27	TRBD2	CASRTLGAGTRGLDTQYF	TGTGCCAGCAGAACGTTAGGAGCCGGGACTAGGGGTTTGGATACGCAGTATTTT
.	TRBJ2-7	TRBV2	.	CASKYGQTYEQYF	TGTGCCAGCAAATATGGACAGACCTACGAGCAGTACTTC
.	TRBJ1-1	TRBV7-9	.	CASSPGLGNAEAFF	TGTGCCAGCAGCCCGGGATTAGGGAACGCTGAAGCTTTCTTT
.	TRBJ2-3	TRBV5-4	.	CASSGMRGPTDTQYF	TGTGCCAGCAGCGGCATGAGGGGTCCCACAGATACGCAGTATTTT
.	TRBJ2-7	TRBV5-1	TRBD2	CASSPLTSGIQYF	TGCGCCAGCAGCCCCCTGACTAGCGGGATTCAGTACTTC
.	TRBJ2-7	TRBV7-2	TRBD1	CASSLQGQGINEQYF	TGTGCCAGCAGCTTGCAGGGACAGGGTATCAACGAGCAGTACTTC
few	TRBJ2-7	TRBV7-9	.	CASSQRDPREQYF	TGTGCCAGCAGCCAACGGGATCCCCGCGAGCAGTACTTC
.	TRBJ2-7	TRBV5-1	TRBD1	CASRKPGTACYEQYF	TGCGCCAGCAGAAAACCCGGGACAGCTTGCTACGAGCAGTACTTC
.	TRBJ2-1	TRBV6-5	TRBD1	CASSGLGTGSHEQFF	TGTGCCAGCAGCGGTCTCGGGACAGGGTCCCATGAGCAGTTCTTC
.	TRBJ2-2	TRBV19	TRBD2	CASSRASGRAHPGELFF	TGTGCCAGTAGTCGGGCTAGCGGGAGGGCCCACCCCGGGGAGCTGTTTTTT
.	TRBJ2-5	TRBV28	.	CASREGIETQYF	TGTGCCAGCAGGGAGGGGATAGAGACCCAGTACTTC
.	TRBJ2-2	TRBV6-6	TRBD2	CASRGSGSAGELFF	TGTGCCAGCAGGGGTAGCGGGAGTGCCGGGGAGCTGTTTTTT
.	TRBJ2-4	TRBV9	.	CASSVAGTAWDIQYF	TGTGCCAGCAGCGTCGCCGGGACCGCCTGGGACATTCAGTACTTC
.	TRBJ1-3	TRBV30	.	CAWSVYANTIYF	TGTGCCTGGAGTGTATATGCAAACACCATATATTTT
.	TRBJ2-7	TRBV18	TRBD1	CASSFDRGRSYEQYF	TGTGCCAGCTCATTTGACAGGGGGCGATCCTACGAGCAGTACTTC